The 20 T cell receptor beta chains below all came from one sample that was sequenced in a study of cytomegalovirus exposure and HLA in healthy donors. PCR employed 60 Vbeta and 13 Jbeta primers. Repertoires were generated with immunoSEQ multiplex PCR, while TCRdb's copy carries only in-frame clones and drops some. Of fewer than 95,000 clones in the sample, over 60% were seen once. Sequenced sample: PBMCs. These receptors were obtained from a woman aged 50 to 60 in good health and CMV-seropositive.

There are a few counts of this clone. The chain has TRBV11-2 and TRBJ1-4; TRBD1 aligns across 8 bases. V shed 5 bases and J 4 bases; nucleotides not matched to a gene: 6. CDR1 SGHAT and CDR2 FQNNGV come from the germline V gene. The CDR3 spans 15 residues. In nucleotides, the CDR3 is TGTGCCAGCAGCCCCGACAGGGGATATAATGAAAAACTGTTTTTT. Amino acids: CASSPDRGYNEKLFF.

This clone was seen once. The CDR3 is CASSLSRDQPQHF. The CDR3 DNA sequence: TGTGCCAGCAGCTTATCCCGGGATCAGCCCCAGCATTTT. The chain recombines TRBV7-3 with TRBJ1-5, with no clear D. This CDR3 is built from 13 residues. Trimming shortened V by 2 bases and J by 5 bases, and 7 bases separated the two germline ends. Germline CDR1 reads SGHTA; CDR2 reads FQGTGA. The full variable domain, rest sourced from reference TRBV7-3 and TRBJ1-5, is GAGVSQTPSNKVTEKGKYVELRCDPISGHTALYWYRQSLGQGPEFLIYFQGTGAADDSGLPNDRFFAVRPEGSVSTLKIQRTERGDSAVYLCASSLSRDQPQHFGDGTRLSIL.

Here the CDR3 DNA reads TGTGCCAGCAGCTTAGCGGGGCCTACTCTTGAGACCCAGTACTTC. This sequence encodes CASSLAGPTLETQYF. V and J are TRBV7-6 and TRBJ2-5; D is possibly TRBD1 (5 bases). The ends were cut back, 0 bases at V and 5 bases at J, with 13 bases in the middle. The CDR3 consists of 15 residues. CDR1 SGHVS and CDR2 FNYEAQ come from the germline V gene.

V and J are TRBV30 and TRBJ2-5; no reliable D call. V dropped 0 bases and J dropped 4 bases, with 24 bases sitting between them. The CDR3 has 18 amino acids. CDR1 and CDR2 (germline): GTSNPN, SVGIG (reference sequence). The CDR3 protein is CAWSVSGLRAYKGETQYF. The DNA of the CDR3 is TGTGCCTGGAGTGTATCAGGTTTGAGAGCTTACAAAGGAGAGACCCAGTACTTC.

The rearrangement joins TRBV18 to TRBJ1-1; tentatively, D is TRBD1 (6 bases). Germline assignment: CDR1 KGHSH and CDR2 LQKENI. V dropped 3 bases and J dropped 3 bases, with 17 bases sitting between them. This CDR3 is 16 amino acids long. The CDR3 DNA follows: TGTGCCAGCTCACCCCTAGGACCAGGGGTGGACACTGAAGCTTTCTTT. Amino acids: CASSPLGPGVDTEAFF.

The chain carries TRBV7-9 and TRBJ1-5; maybe TRBD1 (6 bases). V lost 1 base to trimming and J lost 4 bases, with 8 bases between them. Germline assignment: CDR1 SEHNR and CDR2 FQNEAQ (reference sequence). The CDR3 is 14 amino acids. In DNA, the CDR3 is TGTGCCAGCAGCTTAGGACAGGAGAATCAGCCCCAGCATTTT. It specifies CASSLGQENQPQHF.

V usage is TRBV4-3 and J usage is TRBJ1-2; the match to TRBD1 covers 11 bases. Germline values: CDR1 LGHNA, CDR2 YSLEER. Trimming cost V 4 bases and J 7 bases; bases outside gene matches: 5. The CDR3 covers 14 residues. CDR3 coding DNA: TGCGCCAGCAGCCCGGGACAGGGGGTAGGTGGCTACACCTTC. It translates to CASSPGQGVGGYTF.

V is TRBV27 and J is TRBJ2-7; tentative D call: TRBD2 (6 bases). The CDR3 spans 15 residues. CDR1 and CDR2 from the germline V gene are MNHEY and SMNVEV (reference sequence). Trimming took 5 bases from V and 0 from J, leaving 14 bases between them. CDR3 nucleotides: TGTGCCAGCAGTCCTAAACGGGGGAGCTCCTACGAGCAGTACTTC. As protein: CASSPKRGSSYEQYF.

V gene TRBV19 combines with J gene TRBJ2-2; TRBD2 matches 9 bases. Unmatched junction bases numbered 18, after V lost 8 bases and J lost 8 bases. Germline loops: CDR1 LNHDA, CDR2 SQIVND (reference sequence). The CDR3 length is 17 residues. CDR3 bases: TGTGCCAGTTCGCCGACTAGCGGAGACCCCAAGCTAGGGGAGCTGTTTTTT. Translation gives CASSPTSGDPKLGELFF.

This clone was found a few times. The chain recombines TRBV28 with TRBJ1-1; 10 nucleotides align to TRBD1. The CDR3 covers 14 residues. V lost 5 bases, J lost 6 bases, and 6 bases stayed unmatched. Germline CDR1 MDHEN, CDR2 SYDVKM. In DNA form, the CDR3 reads TGTGCCAGCAGTCGACAGGGGGCGATCCCTGAAGCTTTCTTT. Translating gives CASSRQGAIPEAFF.

The chain has TRBV7-3 and TRBJ2-2; perhaps TRBD2 as D (6 bases). The CDR3 totals 14 residues. CDR1 and CDR2 from the germline V gene are SGHTA and FQGTGA. V was pared by 5 bases and J by 1 base, with 8 bases between. DNA for the CDR3: TGTGCCAGCAGCCTCGGGGGGAACACCGGGGAGCTGTTTTTT. Its protein is CASSLGGNTGELFF.

The chain uses TRBV4-3 and TRBJ2-2; 8 nucleotides line up with TRBD1. After removal of 0 bases from V and 2 bases from J, the junction contained 14 bases not matched to a gene. The CDR3 is made up of 20 amino acids. CDR1 LGHNA and CDR2 YSLEER come from the germline V gene. This chain's CDR3 is CASSQDIISRQGPNTGELFF. The CDR3 DNA follows: TGCGCCAGCAGCCAAGATATCATCTCGAGACAGGGGCCAAACACCGGGGAGCTGTTTTTT.

The CDR3 DNA reads as TGTGCCACCAAGGTCGGGGGGCGTACTGAAGCTTTCTTT. Its translation is CATKVGGRTEAFF. The rearrangement joins TRBV7-9 to TRBJ1-1; maybe TRBD1 (6 bases). V was cut by 10 bases and J by 5 bases, with 17 bases left in between. There are 13 residues in the CDR3. The germline CDR1 and CDR2 sequences are SEHNR and FQNEAQ (reference sequence).

This clone came up a few times. V and J are TRBV6-1 and TRBJ2-3; 7 bases match TRBD2. CDR1 MNHNS and CDR2 SASEGT come from the germline V gene. Trimming at V came to 8 bases and at J to 0 bases, leaving 5 bases not matched to a gene. The CDR3 runs 14 residues. CDR3 residues: CASDGRGSTDTQYF. CDR3 DNA: TGTGCCAGCGATGGGCGGGGGAGCACAGATACGCAGTATTTT.

The chain has TRBV5-8 and TRBJ2-1, with 8 bases fitting TRBD2. This CDR3 spans 18 amino acids. V shed 4 bases, J shed 2 bases, and the junction held 14 bases outside the gene matches. Germline loops: CDR1 SGHTS, CDR2 YDEGEE. CDR3 sequence: CASSPYPLSGAAYNEQFF. CDR3 nucleotides: TGTGCCAGCAGCCCTTATCCCCTTAGCGGGGCTGCCTACAATGAGCAGTTCTTC.

The V call is TRBV10-3, the J call TRBJ2-1; TRBD2 matches at 7 bases. V lost 4 bases, J lost 6 bases, and 24 bases stayed unmatched. CDR1 is ENHRY, CDR2 SYGVKD, per germline. The CDR3 contains 20 residues. DNA of the CDR3: TGTGCCATCAGTGGATTGAGCGGGGCCCCGGCTGAATATACAATCAATGAGCAGTTCTTC. It codes for CAISGLSGAPAEYTINEQFF.

The chain links TRBV5-1 to TRBJ2-4, with TRBD1 matching 10 bases. The V gene's germline CDR1 is SGHRS and CDR2 YFSETQ. The V gene end was trimmed by 4 bases and the J gene end by 6 bases; junction bases not matched to a gene: 10. The CDR3 extends over 16 amino acids. The CDR3 sequence is CASSASGTGELNIQYF. The CDR3 DNA reads TGCGCCAGCAGCGCGTCCGGGACAGGGGAGTTAAACATTCAGTACTTC.

This chain uses TRBV13 with TRBJ2-5; 9 nucleotides match TRBD2. Per germline, CDR1 PRHDT and CDR2 FYEKMQ (reference sequence). V shed 5 bases, J shed 13 bases, and the junction held 14 bases outside the gene matches. CDR3 length: 14 amino acids. The CDR3 here is CASSPGTSSVGTYF. CDR3 DNA: TGTGCCAGCAGCCCCGGGACTAGCTCGGTTGGGACGTACTTC.

This clone was seen once. CDR3 in DNA: TGTGCCAGCAGCCCTAGCGGGGATGGTACAGATACGCAGTATTTT. It codes for CASSPSGDGTDTQYF. The chain has TRBV9 and TRBJ2-3; TRBD2 matches 9 bases. J gave up 3 bases and V 4 bases, and 6 bases lay outside the gene matches. Germline V gene sequence: CDR1 SGDLS, CDR2 YYNGEE. The CDR3 runs 15 residues.

This clone was counted a few times. The chain carries TRBV28 and TRBJ1-5; D is undetermined. There are 14 residues in the CDR3. The germline V gene encodes CDR1 MDHEN and CDR2 SYDVKM. The V end lost 1 base, the J end lost 3 bases, and 7 bases lay between the germline ends. The CDR3 nucleotides read TGTGCCAGCAGTTTATTACAGATCAATCAGCCCCAGCATTTT. It specifies CASSLLQINQPQHF.